A single sample is the source of the 5 T cell receptor beta chains below, sequenced in a study of blood T cell repertoires in COVID-19. TCRdb's table, derived via immunoSEQ multiplex PCR, lists solely in-frame clones and lacks some. The data show almost 15,000 clones, around nine tenths seen once. The sequencing sample was made of peripheral blood. These receptors all come from a woman in her 70s in a cohort sampled during active or convalescent COVID-19.

The chain carries TRBV30 and TRBJ1-1; tentatively, D is TRBD1 (5 bases). V lost 1 base and J lost 6, with 18 bases in between. The CDR3 contains 15 residues. Germline V gene data show CDR1 as GTSNPN and CDR2 as SVGIG (reference sequence). The CDR3 sequence is CAWSEGTGPTAEAFF. CDR3 in DNA: TGTGCCTGGAGTGAGGGGACTGGGCCTACGGCTGAAGCTTTCTTT. Combining the CDR3 with reference TRBV30 and TRBJ1-1 gives the whole variable domain SQTIHQWPATLVQPVGSPLSLECTVEGTSNPNLYWYRQAAGRGLQLLFYSVGIGQISSEVPQNLSASRPQDRQFILSSKKLLLSDSGFYLCAWSEGTGPTAEAFFGQGTRLTVV.

The chain combines TRBV19 with TRBJ2-7, with 7 bases identical to TRBD1. Germline-derived CDR1 and CDR2 are LNHDA and SQIVND (reference sequence). The CDR3 loop spans 15 amino acids. After removal of 4 bases from V and 1 base from J, the junction contained 7 bases not matched to a gene. CDR3 nucleotide sequence: TGTGCCAGTAGTACCTTTCGACAGGGTTCCTACGAGCAGTACTTC. Protein product: CASSTFRQGSYEQYF.

The chain employs TRBV5-4 and TRBJ2-6; 12 nucleotides line up with TRBD1. With 9 bases clipped from V and 2 bases from J, the junction kept 3 bases outside the gene matches. CDR3 size: 15 residues. CDR1 is SGHNT and CDR2 is YYREEE in the germline V gene (reference sequence). The chain's CDR3 is CATGTGGAGANVLTF. The CDR3 DNA is TGTGCCACCGGGACAGGGGGCGCTGGGGCCAACGTCCTGACTTTC.

This chain connects TRBV5-5 to TRBJ1-1, with D perhaps matching TRBD1 (6 bases). This CDR3 is built from 12 residues. V was shortened by 4 bases and J by 8 bases, with 12 bases between the two germline ends. Germline CDR1 is SGHKS and CDR2 is YYEKEE (reference sequence). In nucleotides, the CDR3 is TGTGCCAGCAGCCTGTGGGGGCGAGAAGCTTTCTTT. Translated: CASSLWGREAFF.

The genes are TRBV30 and TRBJ1-1; unclear D gene. V gave up 0 bases and J gave up 0 bases, with 5 bases separating them. The CDR3 length is 13 residues. Germline values: CDR1 GTSNPN, CDR2 SVGIG (reference sequence). The DNA of the CDR3 is TGTGCCTGGAGTGTACTGGTGAACACTGAAGCTTTCTTT. Translating gives CAWSVLVNTEAFF.